These T cell receptor beta chains were read from a single sample in a study of T cells in Graves' hyperthyroidism and ophthalmopathy. One entry per CDR3 protein, called by TCRdb with MiXCR from the multiplex PCR reads. The table has more than 350,000 distinct CDR3 sequences, nearly 15% seen once. Sequencing input: blood. These receptors came from a woman in her sixties with Graves' ophthalmopathy. Both conserved end residues are part of each CDR3. The order of the fields is CDR3 DNA, CDR3 protein, clone size, J gene, D gene, V gene. A D gene is named only where the DNA matches it firmly. Some rows mark clone size as missing; the rest say once, few, many or name a class of expanded clone.

cdr3_nt: TGTGCCAGCAGCAATCGGGGGTACTATGGCTACACCTTC
cdr3_aa: CASSNRGYYGYTF
clone_size: many
j_call: TRBJ1-2
d_call: -
v_call: TRBV7-9

cdr3_nt: TGCAGCGTTGAGGTCGGGAGAGGGACCTACAATGAGCAGTTCTTC
cdr3_aa: CSVEVGRGTYNEQFF
clone_size: many
j_call: TRBJ2-1
d_call: -
v_call: TRBV29-1

cdr3_nt: TGTGCCAGCAGCCCCCGGCTAGGATCCTACAATGAGCAGTTCTTC
cdr3_aa: CASSPRLGSYNEQFF
clone_size: many
j_call: TRBJ2-1
d_call: -
v_call: TRBV27

cdr3_nt: TGCAGCGTAGGGACTAGCGGCGCGAACACCGGGGAGCTGTTTTTT
cdr3_aa: CSVGTSGANTGELFF
clone_size: -
j_call: TRBJ2-2
d_call: TRBD2
v_call: TRBV29-1

cdr3_nt: TGTGCCAGCAGTGGTAGGGGGCGTGGGGCCAACGTCCTGACTTTC
cdr3_aa: CASSGRGRGANVLTF
clone_size: many
j_call: TRBJ2-6
d_call: TRBD1
v_call: TRBV11-1

cdr3_nt: TGCGCCAGCAGCTTTGGGGGACAGGGCTACAATGAGCAGTTCTTC
cdr3_aa: CASSFGGQGYNEQFF
clone_size: many
j_call: TRBJ2-1
d_call: TRBD1
v_call: TRBV5-1

cdr3_nt: TGTGCCAGCAGCCAAGCACGGGGGTCCGAAGCTTTCTTT
cdr3_aa: CASSQARGSEAFF
clone_size: many
j_call: TRBJ1-1
d_call: -
v_call: TRBV3-1

cdr3_nt: TGCAGTGCTAAGGGCCAAGCTGGTAATTCACCCCTCCACTTT
cdr3_aa: CSAKGQAGNSPLHF
clone_size: few
j_call: TRBJ1-6
d_call: -
v_call: TRBV20-1

cdr3_nt: TGTGCCAGCAGGCGAAGCGGGAGTAGCGGGGCCAATGAGCAGTTCTTC
cdr3_aa: CASRRSGSSGANEQFF
clone_size: many
j_call: TRBJ2-1
d_call: TRBD2
v_call: TRBV2

cdr3_nt: TGTGCCAGCATCACGGACAGGGATCTCTCACCCCTCCACTTT
cdr3_aa: CASITDRDLSPLHF
clone_size: many
j_call: TRBJ1-6
d_call: TRBD1
v_call: TRBV27

cdr3_nt: TGTGCCAGCAGTGCCCGGACTGTTGGCTATGGCTACACCTTC
cdr3_aa: CASSARTVGYGYTF
clone_size: -
j_call: TRBJ1-2
d_call: -
v_call: TRBV2